Listed below are T cell receptor beta chains from one sample, sequenced in a study of blood T cell repertoires in COVID-19. Here immunoSEQ multiplex PCR was the method, and the copy in TCRdb shows in-frame clones only, minus some. The sample carries some 390,000 clones, around 87% recorded once. What was sequenced was peripheral blood. All receptors come from a woman aged 55-69 years with COVID-19, enrolled during active disease. Each CDR3 is given with its conserved first and last residue. Fields, in order: D gene, J gene, V gene, CDR3 protein. The D gene is left open where the match is weak.

d_gene: TRBD1; j_gene: TRBJ1-5; v_gene: TRBV7-9; CDR3aa: CASSLAGQGNQPQHF
d_gene: TRBD1; j_gene: TRBJ2-7; v_gene: TRBV10-3; CDR3aa: CAISEGTGGAFFTYEQYF
d_gene: .; j_gene: TRBJ2-5; v_gene: TRBV5-5; CDR3aa: CASSLSGRAGETQYF
d_gene: TRBD2; j_gene: TRBJ2-1; v_gene: TRBV6-2/TRBV6-3; CDR3aa: CASSRTSGGEEFF
d_gene: TRBD1; j_gene: TRBJ1-1; v_gene: TRBV14; CDR3aa: CASSQDRPGQARGTEAFF
d_gene: TRBD2; j_gene: TRBJ2-1; v_gene: TRBV5-1; CDR3aa: CASRRTSGYNEQFF
d_gene: .; j_gene: TRBJ1-5; v_gene: TRBV7-3; CDR3aa: CASSLGRPNQPQHF
d_gene: .; j_gene: TRBJ1-4; v_gene: TRBV28; CDR3aa: CASSLQATNEKLFF
d_gene: .; j_gene: TRBJ2-1; v_gene: TRBV14; CDR3aa: CASSRATYNEQFF
d_gene: .; j_gene: TRBJ2-7; v_gene: TRBV3-1/TRBV3-2; CDR3aa: CASSQDRRGSYEQYF
d_gene: .; j_gene: TRBJ2-7; v_gene: TRBV29-1; CDR3aa: CSVPGQFAEQYF
d_gene: TRBD1; j_gene: TRBJ1-4; v_gene: TRBV20-1; CDR3aa: CSAGTGGKLFF
d_gene: TRBD2; j_gene: TRBJ2-1; v_gene: TRBV24-1; CDR3aa: CATSDPGTSGGINNEQFF
d_gene: .; j_gene: TRBJ1-2; v_gene: TRBV9; CDR3aa: CASSLSLNDYYGYTF
d_gene: .; j_gene: TRBJ1-5; v_gene: TRBV4-1; CDR3aa: CASSQVGGSWDQPQHF
d_gene: TRBD1; j_gene: TRBJ2-7; v_gene: TRBV4-1; CDR3aa: CASSQASGTGANYEQYF
d_gene: TRBD1; j_gene: TRBJ1-1; v_gene: TRBV28; CDR3aa: CASSATQGMGNTEAFF
d_gene: .; j_gene: TRBJ2-5; v_gene: TRBV30; CDR3aa: CAWSVHGPGTQYF
d_gene: .; j_gene: TRBJ1-6; v_gene: TRBV2; CDR3aa: CASSELGRNSPLHF
d_gene: .; j_gene: TRBJ1-2; v_gene: TRBV18; CDR3aa: CASSRLLENYGYTF
d_gene: .; j_gene: TRBJ2-7; v_gene: TRBV6-5; CDR3aa: CASRPRGGVSYEQYF
d_gene: .; j_gene: TRBJ1-6; v_gene: TRBV6-5; CDR3aa: CASSYSPLESPLHF
d_gene: TRBD1; j_gene: TRBJ1-1; v_gene: TRBV9; CDR3aa: CASSPRGTVNTEAFF
d_gene: .; j_gene: TRBJ1-1; v_gene: TRBV6-1; CDR3aa: CASSERKGGTEAFF
d_gene: .; j_gene: TRBJ1-1; v_gene: TRBV3-1/TRBV3-2; CDR3aa: CASSQNGGGSDTEAFF
d_gene: .; j_gene: TRBJ2-7; v_gene: TRBV15; CDR3aa: CATSGGGLAYEQYF
d_gene: .; j_gene: TRBJ2-1; v_gene: TRBV6-6; CDR3aa: CASSPSRVELGYNEQFF
d_gene: TRBD1; j_gene: TRBJ1-1; v_gene: TRBV11-3; CDR3aa: CASSQGAEEAFF
d_gene: .; j_gene: TRBJ1-1; v_gene: TRBV5-1; CDR3aa: CASSVPTFPVDEAFF
d_gene: TRBD1; j_gene: TRBJ2-3; v_gene: TRBV30; CDR3aa: CAWSLRTGSSTDTQYF
d_gene: .; j_gene: TRBJ2-2; v_gene: TRBV7-2; CDR3aa: CASSPNWAWTGELFF